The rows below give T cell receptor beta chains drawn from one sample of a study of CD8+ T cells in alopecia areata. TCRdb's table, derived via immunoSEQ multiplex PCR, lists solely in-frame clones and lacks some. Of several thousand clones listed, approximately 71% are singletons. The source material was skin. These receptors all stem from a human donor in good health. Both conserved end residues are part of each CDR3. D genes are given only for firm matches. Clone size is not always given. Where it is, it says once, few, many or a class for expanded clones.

CDR3nt: TGCAGTGCTAGCCCGGGGTGGGAGCAGTACTTC; CDR3aa: CSASPGWEQYF; v_gene: TRBV20-1; j_gene: TRBJ2-7; d_gene: -; abundance: -
CDR3nt: TGTGCCAGCAGCTTACGGGATAGCAATCAGCCCCAGCATTTT; CDR3aa: CASSLRDSNQPQHF; v_gene: TRBV7-9; j_gene: TRBJ1-5; d_gene: -; abundance: once
CDR3nt: TGTGCCAGCAGCTTAGAGGATTCTAATGAAAAACTGTTTTTT; CDR3aa: CASSLEDSNEKLFF; v_gene: TRBV7-9; j_gene: TRBJ1-4; d_gene: -; abundance: -
CDR3nt: TGTGCCAGCCCCACAGGGCCATCTGGCTACACCTTC; CDR3aa: CASPTGPSGYTF; v_gene: TRBV21-1; j_gene: TRBJ1-2; d_gene: -; abundance: once
CDR3nt: TGCGCCAGCAGCTTACGGGACAGAGATAATTCACCCCTCCACTTT; CDR3aa: CASSLRDRDNSPLHF; v_gene: TRBV5-1; j_gene: TRBJ1-6; d_gene: TRBD1; abundance: -
CDR3nt: TGTGCCAGCAGTTTATCGCGGCAGGGAGGAGTAGACGGCTACACCTTC; CDR3aa: CASSLSRQGGVDGYTF; v_gene: TRBV28; j_gene: TRBJ1-2; d_gene: -; abundance: -
CDR3nt: TGTGCCAGCAGCTTAGCGGGAAATTCAAGAGGGCAGTACTTC; CDR3aa: CASSLAGNSRGQYF; v_gene: TRBV11-1; j_gene: TRBJ2-7; d_gene: -; abundance: -
CDR3nt: TGTGCCAGCAGGAAACTAGCGGGACCCCGAGCCAAAAACATTCAGTACTTC; CDR3aa: CASRKLAGPRAKNIQYF; v_gene: TRBV2; j_gene: TRBJ2-4; d_gene: TRBD2; abundance: few
CDR3nt: TGTGCCAGCAGTGACTCCGGGACAGGGGGATGGGATACGCAGTATTTT; CDR3aa: CASSDSGTGGWDTQYF; v_gene: TRBV6-4; j_gene: TRBJ2-3; d_gene: TRBD1; abundance: -
CDR3nt: TGCGCCAGCAGAAGTCGGAGCGAGCAGTACTTC; CDR3aa: CASRSRSEQYF; v_gene: TRBV5-1; j_gene: TRBJ2-7; d_gene: -; abundance: -
CDR3nt: TGCGCCAGCAGCTTTGGGGACACCGGGGAGCTGTTTTTT; CDR3aa: CASSFGDTGELFF; v_gene: TRBV5-1; j_gene: TRBJ2-2; d_gene: -; abundance: -
CDR3nt: TGTGCCAGTAGTACCGGGACAGGGGGCGGTCAGCCCCAGCATTTT; CDR3aa: CASSTGTGGGQPQHF; v_gene: TRBV19; j_gene: TRBJ1-5; d_gene: TRBD1; abundance: -
CDR3nt: TGCAGCGTTGAAGTAGGAGAGACCCAGTACTTC; CDR3aa: CSVEVGETQYF; v_gene: TRBV29-1; j_gene: TRBJ2-5; d_gene: -; abundance: once
CDR3nt: TGTGCCAGCAGCTCTTCTACAACTAATGAAAAACTGTTTTTT; CDR3aa: CASSSSTTNEKLFF; v_gene: TRBV7-9; j_gene: TRBJ1-4; d_gene: -; abundance: -
CDR3nt: TGTGCCAGCAGTTTGTCCAGACTAGCGGGAGGGCCGAGACAAGAGACCCAGTACTTC; CDR3aa: CASSLSRLAGGPRQETQYF; v_gene: TRBV28; j_gene: TRBJ2-5; d_gene: TRBD2; abundance: -
CDR3nt: TGTGCCAGCAGTTTCTTGGCGCGGTACACCGGGGAGCTGTTTTTT; CDR3aa: CASSFLARYTGELFF; v_gene: TRBV28; j_gene: TRBJ2-2; d_gene: -; abundance: few
CDR3nt: TGTGCCAGCAGCCCCACCCATCATACGCAGTATTTT; CDR3aa: CASSPTHHTQYF; v_gene: TRBV14; j_gene: TRBJ2-3; d_gene: -; abundance: -
CDR3nt: TGTGCCAGCAGCTTTTCACGGGGCCAGGCTGAGCAGTTCTTC; CDR3aa: CASSFSRGQAEQFF; v_gene: TRBV7-3; j_gene: TRBJ2-1; d_gene: -; abundance: -
CDR3nt: TGTGCCAGCAGACCTCACAGGGGGCCAGGCAATCAGCCCCAGCATTTT; CDR3aa: CASRPHRGPGNQPQHF; v_gene: TRBV2; j_gene: TRBJ1-5; d_gene: TRBD1; abundance: -
CDR3nt: TGTGCCAGCAGCCAAATAGCGGAGGCCTACAATGAGCAGTTCTTC; CDR3aa: CASSQIAEAYNEQFF; v_gene: TRBV7-3; j_gene: TRBJ2-1; d_gene: -; abundance: -
CDR3nt: TGTGCCAGCAGGGACCGGGACAGGGGTGCCCCAGATACGCAGTATTTT; CDR3aa: CASRDRDRGAPDTQYF; v_gene: TRBV5-4; j_gene: TRBJ2-3; d_gene: TRBD1; abundance: -
CDR3nt: TGTGCCAGCAGCCTCAGATCACCGGGCAGTGAGCAGTTCTTC; CDR3aa: CASSLRSPGSEQFF; v_gene: TRBV14; j_gene: TRBJ2-1; d_gene: -; abundance: -
CDR3nt: TGTGCCAGCAGCTTAGCCCCCTCGATTAATCCAGATACGCAGTATTTT; CDR3aa: CASSLAPSINPDTQYF; v_gene: TRBV7-9; j_gene: TRBJ2-3; d_gene: -; abundance: -
CDR3nt: TGTGCCAGCAGCCCCCGCGGGAGCTCCTACAATGAGCAGTTCTTC; CDR3aa: CASSPRGSSYNEQFF; v_gene: TRBV14; j_gene: TRBJ2-1; d_gene: TRBD2; abundance: -
CDR3nt: TGCGCCAGGTTAGTGACAGGGGGCATCAATGAGCAGTTCTTC; CDR3aa: CARLVTGGINEQFF; v_gene: TRBV10-1; j_gene: TRBJ2-1; d_gene: TRBD1; abundance: -
CDR3nt: TGTGCCAGCAGAACCGGACTTCGGAACACTGAAGCTTTCTTT; CDR3aa: CASRTGLRNTEAFF; v_gene: TRBV25-1; j_gene: TRBJ1-1; d_gene: -; abundance: once
CDR3nt: TGTGCCAGCAGTGAAGGGGGGGCCTCCGGGGAGCTGTTTTTT; CDR3aa: CASSEGGASGELFF; v_gene: TRBV6-1; j_gene: TRBJ2-2; d_gene: -; abundance: -
CDR3nt: TGTGCCACCAAGAGGACTAGCGGGAGGACAGATACGCAGTATTTT; CDR3aa: CATKRTSGRTDTQYF; v_gene: TRBV7-9; j_gene: TRBJ2-3; d_gene: TRBD2; abundance: -
CDR3nt: TGTGCCAGCAGCTTCCAGCTAGCGGGAGGGAGCGAGCAGTTCTTC; CDR3aa: CASSFQLAGGSEQFF; v_gene: TRBV7-8; j_gene: TRBJ2-1; d_gene: TRBD2; abundance: few
CDR3nt: TGTGCCAGCAGCTTAGCGGGGGGCCAAGAGACCCAGTACTTC; CDR3aa: CASSLAGGQETQYF; v_gene: TRBV11-2; j_gene: TRBJ2-5; d_gene: TRBD2; abundance: few
CDR3nt: TGTGCCAGCAGTGCGGCAGGCTCCCCCGCCTACGAGCAGTACTTC; CDR3aa: CASSAAGSPAYEQYF; v_gene: TRBV6-1; j_gene: TRBJ2-7; d_gene: -; abundance: -
CDR3nt: TGCGCCAGCAGCTTGATAGCGGGAGCCGACAATGAGCAGTTCTTC; CDR3aa: CASSLIAGADNEQFF; v_gene: TRBV5-1; j_gene: TRBJ2-1; d_gene: TRBD2; abundance: -
CDR3nt: TGTGCCAGCAGCTTAAGGTCTGGTAGGCGTGGCTCCTACAATGAGCAGTTCTTC; CDR3aa: CASSLRSGRRGSYNEQFF; v_gene: TRBV11-2; j_gene: TRBJ2-1; d_gene: -; abundance: once
CDR3nt: TGTGCCAGCATTGAGGGGAATACCGGGGAGCTGTTTTTT; CDR3aa: CASIEGNTGELFF; v_gene: TRBV2; j_gene: TRBJ2-2; d_gene: -; abundance: few
CDR3nt: TGCGCCAGCAGCACCGGGAATTACAATGAGCAGTTCTTC; CDR3aa: CASSTGNYNEQFF; v_gene: TRBV5-1; j_gene: TRBJ2-1; d_gene: -; abundance: -
CDR3nt: TGCGCCAGCAGCTTTAAAGGTGACGAGCAGTACTTC; CDR3aa: CASSFKGDEQYF; v_gene: TRBV5-1; j_gene: TRBJ2-7; d_gene: -; abundance: -
CDR3nt: TGTGCCAGCATCCGGGTTGAGTGGAACACTGAAGCTTTCTTT; CDR3aa: CASIRVEWNTEAFF; v_gene: TRBV7-9; j_gene: TRBJ1-1; d_gene: -; abundance: -
CDR3nt: TGCAGCGTTGTAGGACTAGCGGGAGATGAGCAGTTCTTC; CDR3aa: CSVVGLAGDEQFF; v_gene: TRBV29-1; j_gene: TRBJ2-1; d_gene: TRBD2; abundance: -
CDR3nt: TGTGCCAGCAGCTTAACTACTCTTAACACAGATACGCAGTATTTT; CDR3aa: CASSLTTLNTDTQYF; v_gene: TRBV11-2; j_gene: TRBJ2-3; d_gene: -; abundance: -
CDR3nt: TGTGCCATCTGGTCACGGGGGGAACATAACTATGGCTACACCTTC; CDR3aa: CAIWSRGEHNYGYTF; v_gene: TRBV10-3; j_gene: TRBJ1-2; d_gene: -; abundance: -
CDR3nt: TGTGCCACCAACCCGGGACAGGGTCGGGCGGGCAAAAACATTCAGTACTTC; CDR3aa: CATNPGQGRAGKNIQYF; v_gene: TRBV19; j_gene: TRBJ2-4; d_gene: TRBD1; abundance: -
CDR3nt: TGCGCCAGCAGCCAAGATCCTCAGGGGACCTCCTCGGGCACTGAAGCTTTCTTT; CDR3aa: CASSQDPQGTSSGTEAFF; v_gene: TRBV4-1; j_gene: TRBJ1-1; d_gene: -; abundance: -
CDR3nt: TGCGCCAGCACTCTCGGGAGGCCCCTCGTGCAGTACTTC; CDR3aa: CASTLGRPLVQYF; v_gene: TRBV23-1; j_gene: TRBJ2-7; d_gene: TRBD2; abundance: -
CDR3nt: TGTGCCAGCAAACTGGGAGGTGTGGCGGGGAACTACGAGCAGTACTTC; CDR3aa: CASKLGGVAGNYEQYF; v_gene: TRBV28; j_gene: TRBJ2-7; d_gene: -; abundance: -
CDR3nt: TGTGCCAGCAGTTGGACAGGGGACACAGATACGCAGTATTTT; CDR3aa: CASSWTGDTDTQYF; v_gene: TRBV28; j_gene: TRBJ2-3; d_gene: TRBD1; abundance: -
CDR3nt: TGCGCCAGCAGTTCACAACAGGGGGCGATGGGCGAGCAGTACTTC; CDR3aa: CASSSQQGAMGEQYF; v_gene: TRBV5-1; j_gene: TRBJ2-7; d_gene: TRBD1; abundance: -
CDR3nt: TGTGCCAGCAGCAACCCTACGGGCTACACCTTC; CDR3aa: CASSNPTGYTF; v_gene: TRBV5-4; j_gene: TRBJ1-2; d_gene: -; abundance: few
CDR3nt: TGTGCCAGCTCATATTTACTAGCACTTCACTTC; CDR3aa: CASSYLLALHF; v_gene: TRBV7-2; j_gene: TRBJ2-5; d_gene: -; abundance: -
CDR3nt: TGCAGCGCCCAAGGGACAGCCAACTCCTACAATGAGCAGTTCTTC; CDR3aa: CSAQGTANSYNEQFF; v_gene: TRBV29-1; j_gene: TRBJ2-1; d_gene: TRBD1; abundance: few
CDR3nt: TGTGCCAGTAGAGCCGGCCAAAGGCGGGAGACCCAGTACTTC; CDR3aa: CASRAGQRRETQYF; v_gene: TRBV19; j_gene: TRBJ2-5; d_gene: -; abundance: -
CDR3nt: TGCGCCAGCAGCTTTGCCGTACAGGGGATTGGCGGCTACACCTTC; CDR3aa: CASSFAVQGIGGYTF; v_gene: TRBV5-1; j_gene: TRBJ1-2; d_gene: TRBD1; abundance: -
CDR3nt: TGTGCCAGCAGTTACGTGGCCGGGACTAGAATCTACGAGCAGTACTTC; CDR3aa: CASSYVAGTRIYEQYF; v_gene: TRBV6-5; j_gene: TRBJ2-7; d_gene: TRBD2; abundance: -
CDR3nt: TGTGCCAGCATTCCCCGGGGAAAAGACACCGGGGAGCTGTTTTTT; CDR3aa: CASIPRGKDTGELFF; v_gene: TRBV6-1; j_gene: TRBJ2-2; d_gene: -; abundance: -
CDR3nt: TGTGCCGGCAGTCAACAGGGAGGTAATCAGCCCCAGCATTTT; CDR3aa: CAGSQQGGNQPQHF; v_gene: TRBV6-6; j_gene: TRBJ1-5; d_gene: -; abundance: -